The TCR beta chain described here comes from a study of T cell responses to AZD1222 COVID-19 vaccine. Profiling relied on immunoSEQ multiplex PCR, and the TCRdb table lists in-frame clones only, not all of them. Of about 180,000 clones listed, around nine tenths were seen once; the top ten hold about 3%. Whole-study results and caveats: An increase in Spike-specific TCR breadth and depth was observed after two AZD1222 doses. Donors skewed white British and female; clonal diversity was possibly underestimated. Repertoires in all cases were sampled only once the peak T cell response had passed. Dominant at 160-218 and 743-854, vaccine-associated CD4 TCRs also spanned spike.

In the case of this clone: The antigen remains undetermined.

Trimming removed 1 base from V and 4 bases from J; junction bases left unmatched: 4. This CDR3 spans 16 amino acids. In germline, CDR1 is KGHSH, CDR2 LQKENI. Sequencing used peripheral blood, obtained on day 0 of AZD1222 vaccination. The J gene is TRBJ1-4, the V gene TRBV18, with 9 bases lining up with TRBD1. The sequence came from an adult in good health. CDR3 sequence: CASSPLSGQGNEKLFF. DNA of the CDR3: TGTGCCAGCTCACCACTCTCGGGACAGGGTAATGAAAAACTGTTTTTT.